This TCR beta chain was recorded in a study of CD4 T cells in relation to SARS-CoV-2 and coronaviruses. Study information: No peptide or an HIV-1 Nef peptide pool served as negative control.

TCRdb's table, derived via immunoSEQ multiplex PCR, lists solely in-frame clones and lacks some. This sample carries roughly 18,000 clones, around three quarters of them seen once, and the ten largest clones take over 25%. The germline V gene encodes CDR1 WNHNN and CDR2 SYGVQD (reference sequence). With 6 bases removed from V and 4 bases from J, the gap between germline ends came to 10 bases. The CDR3 contains 13 residues. The unexposed donors gave CD4+ T cells in about 2010-2019, prior to COVID-19. After 10 to 11 days of culture, CD4+ T cells were isolated. Testing used SARS-CoV-2 S/N and four cold-coronavirus spikes on unexposed-donor CD4+ T cells, cells permitting. In regard to this clone: The antigen remains unidentified.

The sample comprised CD4+ T cells from PBMCs, cultured in vitro. The receptor comes from a human donor in good health. The chain has TRBV10-1 and TRBJ2-1; no firm D call. CDR3 sequence (DNA): TGCGCCAGCAGCAGCAGTGTATACAATGAGCAGTTCTTC. This encodes CASSSSVYNEQFF.